Listed here are 16 T cell receptor beta chains from one sample, sequenced in a study of cytomegalovirus exposure and HLA in healthy donors. Clones were read by immunoSEQ multiplex PCR, and TCRdb kept only the in-frame ones, dropping some. Seen here are 150,000 to 200,000 clones, approximately 96% observed once, and the top ten hold around 0.9%. Input material: PBMCs. The receptors here all came from a woman aged 18-35 years in good health and CMV-seronegative.

V is TRBV18 and J is TRBJ2-3, with 9 bases identical to TRBD2. Germline assignment: CDR1 KGHSH and CDR2 LQKENI. V gave up 6 bases and J gave up 3 bases; unmatched junction bases: 10. This CDR3 is built from 16 residues. CDR3 in DNA: TGTGCCAGCTCCATAGGGTCTAGCGGGGAAACAGATACGCAGTATTTT. This translates into CASSIGSSGETDTQYF.

The chain joins TRBV7-9 to TRBJ1-3, with D uncertain. V was pared by 1 base and J by 9 bases, with 22 bases between. Germline CDR1 reads SEHNR; CDR2 reads FQNEAQ (reference sequence). The CDR3 totals 17 residues. The CDR3 DNA sequence: TGTGCCAGCAGCTTAGTTGGAGAGGGCCCCTTTGTCAGCACCATATATTTT. Translated: CASSLVGEGPFVSTIYF.

The J gene is TRBJ2-2, the V gene TRBV5-1; weak D call: TRBD2 (6 bases). Looked up from germline, CDR1 is SGHRS and CDR2 is YFSETQ. V dropped 1 base and J dropped 5 bases, with 15 bases sitting between them. The length of the CDR3 is 16 residues. The CDR3 region is CASSLLERAGTGELFF. In DNA, the CDR3 is TGCGCCAGCAGCTTGCTGGAAAGGGCGGGGACCGGGGAGCTGTTTTTT.

This clone has only a few counts. V gene TRBV11-2 combines with J gene TRBJ2-7, with D perhaps matching TRBD1 (5 bases). Trimming took 1 base from V and 4 from J, leaving 14 bases between them. This CDR3 is 15 amino acids long. The germline CDR1 and CDR2 sequences are SGHAT and FQNNGV. The CDR3 region is CASSLGSGHVYEQYF. CDR3 in DNA: TGTGCCAGCAGCTTAGGGTCAGGGCATGTTTACGAGCAGTACTTC.

The genes are TRBV9 and TRBJ1-6; 7 positions match TRBD1. The germline V gene has CDR1 SGDLS and CDR2 YYNGEE. This CDR3 is 18 amino acids long. The V segment lost 3 bases and the J segment 0 bases; nucleotides outside the gene matches: 9. CDR3 protein: CASSGGQSLSSYNSPLHF. The CDR3 region has the DNA TGTGCCAGCAGCGGGGGACAGTCTTTAAGCTCCTATAATTCACCCCTCCACTTT. The variable domain in full, with the rest retrieved from reference TRBV9 and TRBJ1-6, is DSGVTQTPKHLITATGQRVTLRCSPRSGDLSVYWYQQSLDQGLQFLIQYYNGEERAKGNILERFSAQQFPDLHSELNLSSLELGDSALYFCASSGGQSLSSYNSPLHFGNGTRLTVT.

V gene TRBV4-2 combines with J gene TRBJ2-6; 9 positions match TRBD1. Germline CDR1 is LGHNA and CDR2 is YNFKEQ. CDR3 length: 17 residues. Losses at the gene ends were 3 bases for V and 4 bases for J; bases not matched to a gene: 7. The CDR3 region is CASSQENRGQGANVLTF. For the CDR3, the DNA is TGTGCCAGCAGCCAGGAGAACAGGGGGCAAGGGGCCAACGTCCTGACTTTC.

This clone was found once. The rearrangement links TRBV30 to TRBJ1-4, with D possibly TRBD1 on 5 matching bases. V lost 2 bases and J lost 5, with 18 bases in between. In germline, CDR1 is GTSNPN, CDR2 SVGIG (reference sequence). The CDR3 spans 16 residues. In DNA form, the CDR3 reads TGTGCCTGGAGTCCCACGGGGGGGACGACGAATGAAAAACTGTTTTTT. Translating gives CAWSPTGGTTNEKLFF.

Worth noting for this clone: Compared with germline, one end of the junction differs, possibly owing to a read error. The same CDR3 also results from other DNA sequences found in this sample. The gene calls are TRBV2 and TRBJ2-3; a possible D gene is TRBD1 (5 bases). Germline CDR1 reads SNHLY; CDR2 reads FYNNEI. There are 12 residues in the CDR3. The CDR3 coding sequence is TGTGCCAGCAGCTACAGGTCAGATACACAGTATTTT. Translation: CASSYRSDTQYF.

V gene TRBV19 combines with J gene TRBJ1-6, with 7 bases matching TRBD1. The CDR3 is 15 residues long. J lost 5 bases, V lost 5 bases, and 6 bases had no gene match. Germline CDR1 LNHDA, CDR2 SQIVND (reference sequence). The CDR3 sequence: CASSEGAGHNSPLHF. The DNA of the CDR3 is TGTGCCAGTAGTGAGGGGGCCGGGCATAATTCACCCCTCCACTTT.

V gene TRBV5-6 combines with J gene TRBJ1-1; 7 bases are shared with TRBD1. The germline gives CDR1 SGHDT, CDR2 YYEEEE. The CDR3 sequence is 14 residues long. J was trimmed by 1 base and V by 1 base; bases with no gene match: 1. The DNA of the CDR3 is TGTGCCAGCAGCTTGCCAGGGGGGAACACTGAAGCTTTCTTT. Translated: CASSLPGGNTEAFF.

The chain carries TRBV14 and TRBJ1-2, with TRBD1 as a possible D gene (5 bases). CDR1 is SGHDN, CDR2 FVKESK, per germline. V lost 5 bases to trimming and J lost 4 bases, with 8 bases between them. CDR3 length equals 12 residues. DNA for the CDR3: TGTGCCAGCAGCGGGGCCACCTATGGCTACACCTTC. Its translation: CASSGATYGYTF.

The chain recombines TRBV11-2 with TRBJ2-7, with 7 nucleotides matching TRBD1. Germline trimming cut 1 base from V and 2 bases from J; bases unmatched to any gene: 8. Germline-derived CDR1 and CDR2 are SGHAT and FQNNGV. This CDR3 comprises 16 residues. CDR3: CASSLGSGTAPYEQYF. The CDR3 nucleotides are TGTGCCAGCAGCTTAGGTTCCGGGACAGCCCCCTACGAGCAGTACTTC.

The genes are TRBV6-5 and TRBJ1-3; D is ambiguous. In germline, CDR1 is MNHEY, CDR2 SVGAGI. V was shortened by 8 bases and J by 0 bases, with 5 bases between the two germline ends. The CDR3 is 12 amino acids. The CDR3 protein is CASQDSGNTIYF. Written as DNA, the CDR3 is TGTGCCAGCCAGGACTCTGGAAACACCATATATTTT.

Here the CDR3 reads CASSLNSQAFF. The DNA of the CDR3 is TGCGCCAGCAGCTTGAACAGCCAAGCTTTCTTT. The chain joins TRBV5-1 to TRBJ1-1; D is uncertain. V was trimmed by 1 base and J by 9 bases, leaving 7 bases between them. This CDR3 contains 11 residues. CDR1 is SGHRS and CDR2 is YFSETQ in the germline V gene.

The CDR3 DNA reads as TGTGCCAGCAGCTCCGGGACTAGCGGGGGGTACATTTCCTACAATGAGCAGTTCTTC. It encodes CASSSGTSGGYISYNEQFF. V is TRBV11-2 and J is TRBJ2-1, with 15 positions matching TRBD2. Per the germline V gene, CDR1 is SGHAT and CDR2 is FQNNGV. The V gene end was trimmed by 4 bases and the J gene end by 1 base; junction bases not matched to a gene: 8. There are 19 residues in the CDR3.

This chain joins TRBV5-5 and TRBJ2-5; D uncertain. The CDR3 loop spans 14 amino acids. V lost 1 base and J lost 1, with 8 bases in between. Germline lookup yields CDR1 SGHKS and CDR2 YYEKEE (reference sequence). The CDR3 region has the DNA TGTGCCAGCAGCTTGAAGCCTAGCCAAGAGACCCAGTACTTC. It encodes CASSLKPSQETQYF.